These T cell receptor beta chains were read from a single sample in a study of cytomegalovirus exposure and HLA in healthy donors. Only in-frame clones appear in the TCRdb table, and some are missing; sequencing was by immunoSEQ multiplex PCR. This sample yields 150,000 to 200,000 clones, of which roughly 71% are seen a single time; around 1.5% belongs to the top ten. Sequenced sample: PBMCs. The receptors stem from a girl between 5 and 17 years old in good health and CMV-seronegative. CDR3s include the opening cysteine and the closing phenylalanine or tryptophan. The D gene is left open where the match is weak. The listing skips clone size in some rows; elsewhere it reads once, few, many or a size class.

v_gene,j_gene,abundance,d_gene,CDR3nt,CDR3aa
TRBV6-5,TRBJ1-6,-,-,TGTGCCAGCAGTTATGCCGACAACAATTCACCCCTCCACTTT,CASSYADNNSPLHF
TRBV6-1,TRBJ2-1,few,-,TGTGCCAGCAGCCTTAGCTTCAATGAGCAGTTCTTC,CASSLSFNEQFF
TRBV6-5,TRBJ2-7,-,-,TGTGCCAGCAGTTACCAGAACGAGCAGTACTTC,CASSYQNEQYF
TRBV11-2,TRBJ1-1,-,TRBD1,TGTGCCAGCATCCAGGGACAGGGAGGAGTAGACACTGAAGCTTTCTTT,CASIQGQGGVDTEAFF
TRBV7-7,TRBJ2-1,-,-,TGTGCCAGCAGCCGCGACAGGTATAACAATGAGCAGTTCTTC,CASSRDRYNNEQFF
TRBV5-1,TRBJ1-1,few,TRBD1,TGCGCCAGCAGCTCGACAGGGGGCTTTGAAGCTTTCTTT,CASSSTGGFEAFF
TRBV10-3,TRBJ2-1,-,TRBD2,TGTGCCATCAGAGTAGCGGGGGGGCCGAATGAGCAGTTCTTC,CAIRVAGGPNEQFF
TRBV5-6,TRBJ2-2,-,TRBD1,TGTGCCAGCAGCTTGGGTAGGGGGCGCATCACCGGGGAGCTGTTTTTT,CASSLGRGRITGELFF
TRBV5-4,TRBJ1-4,-,-,TGTGCCAGCAGCTTGGGATACGGAGATGAAAAACTGTTTTTT,CASSLGYGDEKLFF
TRBV6-5,TRBJ1-5,-,-,TGTGCCAGCAGTGGCCCGGGAGGGAGCAATCAGCCCCAGCATTTT,CASSGPGGSNQPQHF
TRBV14,TRBJ1-1,-,-,TGTGCCAGCAGCCAAGCCCGAGACACTGAAGCTTTCTTT,CASSQARDTEAFF
TRBV5-1,TRBJ2-7,-,-,TGCGCCAGCAGTTCTGGCGCGGATAGACCCTACGAGCAGTACTTC,CASSSGADRPYEQYF